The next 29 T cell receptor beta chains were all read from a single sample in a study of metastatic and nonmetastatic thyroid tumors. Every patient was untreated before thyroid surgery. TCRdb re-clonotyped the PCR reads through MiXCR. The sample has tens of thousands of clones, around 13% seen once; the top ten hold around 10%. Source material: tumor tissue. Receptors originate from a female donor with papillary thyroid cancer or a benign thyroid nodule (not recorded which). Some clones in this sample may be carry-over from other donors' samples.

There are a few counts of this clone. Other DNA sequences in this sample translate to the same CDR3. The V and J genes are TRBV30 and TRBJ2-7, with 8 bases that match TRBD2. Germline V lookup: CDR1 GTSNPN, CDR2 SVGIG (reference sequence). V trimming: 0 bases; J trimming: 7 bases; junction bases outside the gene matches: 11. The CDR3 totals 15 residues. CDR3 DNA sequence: TGTGCCTGGAGTGTCACAGCGCAAGGGACTAGGGAGCAGTACTTC. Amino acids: CAWSVTAQGTREQYF.

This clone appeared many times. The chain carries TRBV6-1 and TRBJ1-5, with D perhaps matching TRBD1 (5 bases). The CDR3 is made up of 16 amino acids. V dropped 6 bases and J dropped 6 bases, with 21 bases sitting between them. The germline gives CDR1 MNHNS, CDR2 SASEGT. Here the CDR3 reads CASSVTAAGVGQPQHF. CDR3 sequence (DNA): TGTGCCAGCAGCGTGACAGCCGCCGGGGTTGGTCAGCCCCAGCATTTT.

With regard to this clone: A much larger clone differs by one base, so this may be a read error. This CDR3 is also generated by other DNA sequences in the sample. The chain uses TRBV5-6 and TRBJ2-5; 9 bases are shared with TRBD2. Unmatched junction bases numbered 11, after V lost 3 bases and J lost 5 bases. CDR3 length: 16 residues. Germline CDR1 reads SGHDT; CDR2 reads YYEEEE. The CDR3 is CASSSGLAGGGETQYF. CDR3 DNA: TGTGCCAGCAGCTCGGGACTAGCCGGAGGTGGGGAGACCCAGTACTTC.

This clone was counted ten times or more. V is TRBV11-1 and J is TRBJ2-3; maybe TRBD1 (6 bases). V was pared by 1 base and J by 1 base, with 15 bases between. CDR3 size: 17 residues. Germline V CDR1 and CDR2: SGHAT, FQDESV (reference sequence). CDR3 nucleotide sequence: TGTGCCAGCAGCTTAGTAGTTGGGGGCGACGGCACAGATACGCAGTATTTT. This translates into CASSLVVGGDGTDTQYF.

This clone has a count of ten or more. The CDR3 sequence: CASSEFSARRLYGYTF. CDR3 nucleotide sequence: TGTGCCAGCAGTGAATTCAGCGCCCGCCGACTGTATGGCTACACCTTC. J is TRBJ1-2 and V is TRBV2; D call uncertain. The V and J ends lost 2 bases and 5 bases respectively, with 18 bases between them. CDR3 length: 16 amino acids. The germline gives CDR1 SNHLY, CDR2 FYNNEI.

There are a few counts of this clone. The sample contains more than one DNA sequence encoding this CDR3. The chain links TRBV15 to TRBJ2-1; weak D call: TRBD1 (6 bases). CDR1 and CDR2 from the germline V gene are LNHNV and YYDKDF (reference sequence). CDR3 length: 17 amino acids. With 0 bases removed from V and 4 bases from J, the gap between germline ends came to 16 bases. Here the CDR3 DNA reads TGTGCCACCAGCAGAGATATGGGGGACATATCATACAATGAGCAGTTCTTC. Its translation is CATSRDMGDISYNEQFF.

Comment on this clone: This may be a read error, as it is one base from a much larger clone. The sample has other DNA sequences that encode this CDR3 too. CDR3 sequence reads: CASRGPPGELFF. CDR3 bases: TGCGCCAGCAGGGGTCCCCCCGGGGAGCTGTTTTTT. The chain has TRBV5-1 and TRBJ2-2; no clear D gene. There are 12 residues in the CDR3. Trimming removed 5 bases from V and 6 bases from J, with 8 bases in between. CDR1 is SGHRS, CDR2 YFSETQ, per germline.

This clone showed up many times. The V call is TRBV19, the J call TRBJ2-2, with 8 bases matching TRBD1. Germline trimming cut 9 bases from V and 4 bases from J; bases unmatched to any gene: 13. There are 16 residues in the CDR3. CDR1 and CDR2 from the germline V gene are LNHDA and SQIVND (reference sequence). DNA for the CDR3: TGTGCCAGCCTTAGGAGCAGGGGGCTCGGCACCGGGGAGCTGTTTTTT. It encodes CASLRSRGLGTGELFF.

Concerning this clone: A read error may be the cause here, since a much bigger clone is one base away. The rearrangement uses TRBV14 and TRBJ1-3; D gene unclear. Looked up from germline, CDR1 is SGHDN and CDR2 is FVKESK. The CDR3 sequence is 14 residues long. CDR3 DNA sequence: TGTGCCAGCAACCAAGATCTACGGGGAAACACCATATATTTT. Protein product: CASNQDLRGNTIYF.

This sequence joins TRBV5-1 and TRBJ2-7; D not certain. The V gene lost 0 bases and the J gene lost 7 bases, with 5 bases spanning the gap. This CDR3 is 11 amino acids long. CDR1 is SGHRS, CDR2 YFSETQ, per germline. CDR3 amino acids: CASSLADEQYF. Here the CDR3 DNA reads TGCGCCAGCAGCTTGGCCGATGAGCAGTACTTC.

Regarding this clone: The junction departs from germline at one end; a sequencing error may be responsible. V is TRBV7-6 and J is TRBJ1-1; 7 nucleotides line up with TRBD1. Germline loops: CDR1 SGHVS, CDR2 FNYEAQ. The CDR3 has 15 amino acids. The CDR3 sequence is CASSAMGTANTEALF. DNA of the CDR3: TGTGCCAGCAGCGCGATGGGGACAGCGAACACTGAAGCTTTATTT.

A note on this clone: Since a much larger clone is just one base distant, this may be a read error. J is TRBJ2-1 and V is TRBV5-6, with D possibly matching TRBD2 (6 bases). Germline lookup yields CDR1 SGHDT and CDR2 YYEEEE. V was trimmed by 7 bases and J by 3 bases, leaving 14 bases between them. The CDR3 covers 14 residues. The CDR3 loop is CASQGGVCYNEQFF. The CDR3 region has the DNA TGTGCCAGCCAGGGCGGGGTGTGCTACAATGAGCAGTTCTTC.

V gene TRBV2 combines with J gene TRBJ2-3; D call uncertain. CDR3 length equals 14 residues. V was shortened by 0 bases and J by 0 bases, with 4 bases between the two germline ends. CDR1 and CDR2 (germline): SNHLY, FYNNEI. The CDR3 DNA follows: TGTGCCAGCAGTGAAGCCCTAAGCACAGATACGCAGTATTTT. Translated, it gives CASSEALSTDTQYF.

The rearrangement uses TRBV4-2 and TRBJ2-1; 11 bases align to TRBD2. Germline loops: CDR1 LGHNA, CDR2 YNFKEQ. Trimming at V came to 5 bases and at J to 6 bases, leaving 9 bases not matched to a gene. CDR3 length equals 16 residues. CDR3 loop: CASSAGTSGTANEQFF. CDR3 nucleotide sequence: TGTGCCAGCAGCGCCGGGACTAGCGGCACAGCCAATGAGCAGTTCTTC.

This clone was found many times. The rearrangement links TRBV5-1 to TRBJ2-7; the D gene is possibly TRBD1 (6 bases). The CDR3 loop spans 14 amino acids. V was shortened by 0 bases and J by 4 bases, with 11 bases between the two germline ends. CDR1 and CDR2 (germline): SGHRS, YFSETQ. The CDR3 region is CASSLGRGDYEQYF. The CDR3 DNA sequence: TGCGCCAGCAGCTTGGGCAGGGGCGATTACGAGCAGTACTTC.

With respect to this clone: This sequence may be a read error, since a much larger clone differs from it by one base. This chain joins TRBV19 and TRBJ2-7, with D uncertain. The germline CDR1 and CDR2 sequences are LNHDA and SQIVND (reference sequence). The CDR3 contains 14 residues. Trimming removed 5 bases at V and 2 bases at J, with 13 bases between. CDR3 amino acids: CASSPRTSAYEQYF. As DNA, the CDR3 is TGTGCCAGTAGTCCGCGGACGTCCGCCTACGAGCAGTACTTC.

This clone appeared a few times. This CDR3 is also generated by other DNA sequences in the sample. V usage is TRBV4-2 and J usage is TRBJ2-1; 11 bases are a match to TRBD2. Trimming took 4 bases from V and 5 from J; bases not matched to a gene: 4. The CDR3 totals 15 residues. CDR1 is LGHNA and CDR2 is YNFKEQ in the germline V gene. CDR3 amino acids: CASSLALAGDNEQFF. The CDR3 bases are TGTGCCAGCAGCCTAGCACTAGCGGGGGACAATGAGCAGTTCTTC.

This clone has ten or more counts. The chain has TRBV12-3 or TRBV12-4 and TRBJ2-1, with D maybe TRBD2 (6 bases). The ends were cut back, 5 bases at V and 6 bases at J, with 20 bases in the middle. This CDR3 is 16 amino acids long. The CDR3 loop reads CASSPHSGSLGNEQFF. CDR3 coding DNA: TGTGCCAGCAGTCCCCATAGCGGTAGCTTGGGCAATGAGCAGTTCTTC.

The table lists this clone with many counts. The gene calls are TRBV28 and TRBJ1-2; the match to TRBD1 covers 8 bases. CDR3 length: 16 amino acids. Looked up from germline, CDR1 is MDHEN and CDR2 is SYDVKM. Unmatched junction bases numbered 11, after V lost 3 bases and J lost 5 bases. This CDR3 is CASSFRGTGMLYGYTF. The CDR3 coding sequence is TGTGCCAGCAGTTTCCGCGGGACAGGAATGTTATATGGCTACACCTTC.

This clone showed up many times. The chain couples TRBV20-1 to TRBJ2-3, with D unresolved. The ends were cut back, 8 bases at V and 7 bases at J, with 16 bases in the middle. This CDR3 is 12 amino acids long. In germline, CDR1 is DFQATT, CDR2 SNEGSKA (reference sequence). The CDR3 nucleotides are TGCAGTAGCGCGGCCTCTGGGAATACGCAGTATTTT. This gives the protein CSSAASGNTQYF.

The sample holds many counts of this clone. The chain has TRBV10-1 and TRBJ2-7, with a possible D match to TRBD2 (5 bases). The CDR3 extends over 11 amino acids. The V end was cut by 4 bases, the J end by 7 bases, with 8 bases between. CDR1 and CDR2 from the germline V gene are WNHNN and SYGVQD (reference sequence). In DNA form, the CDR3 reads TGCGCCAGCAGTGGGTCGGGGGAGCAGTACTTC. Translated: CASSGSGEQYF.

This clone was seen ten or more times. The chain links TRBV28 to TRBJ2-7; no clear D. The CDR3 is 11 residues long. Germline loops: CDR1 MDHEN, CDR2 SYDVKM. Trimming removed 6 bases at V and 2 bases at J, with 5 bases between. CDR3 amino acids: CASSKTYEQYF. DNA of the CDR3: TGTGCCAGCAGCAAGACCTACGAGCAGTACTTC.

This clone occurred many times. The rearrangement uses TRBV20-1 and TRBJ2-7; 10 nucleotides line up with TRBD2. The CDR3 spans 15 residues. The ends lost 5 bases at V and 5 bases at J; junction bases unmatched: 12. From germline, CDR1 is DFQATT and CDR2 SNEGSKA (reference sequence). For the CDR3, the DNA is TGCAGTGCTGGCCCTTTAGCGGGAGGAAGGAACGAGCAGTACTTC. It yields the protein CSAGPLAGGRNEQYF.

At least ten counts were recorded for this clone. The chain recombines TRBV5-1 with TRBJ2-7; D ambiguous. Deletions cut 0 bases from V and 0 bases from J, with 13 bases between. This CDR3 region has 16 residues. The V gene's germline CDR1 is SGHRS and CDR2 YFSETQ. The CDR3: CASSLGAWLGSYEQYF. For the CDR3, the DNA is TGCGCCAGCAGCTTGGGGGCGTGGTTGGGCTCCTACGAGCAGTACTTC.

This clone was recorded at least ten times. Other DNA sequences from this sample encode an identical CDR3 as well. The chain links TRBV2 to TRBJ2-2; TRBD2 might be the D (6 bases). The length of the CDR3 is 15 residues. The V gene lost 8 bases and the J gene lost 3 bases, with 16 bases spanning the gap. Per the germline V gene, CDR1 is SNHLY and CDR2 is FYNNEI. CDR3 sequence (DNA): TGTGCCAGCCGGGGTAGCGGTAGGGACACCGGGGAGCTGTTTTTT. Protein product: CASRGSGRDTGELFF.

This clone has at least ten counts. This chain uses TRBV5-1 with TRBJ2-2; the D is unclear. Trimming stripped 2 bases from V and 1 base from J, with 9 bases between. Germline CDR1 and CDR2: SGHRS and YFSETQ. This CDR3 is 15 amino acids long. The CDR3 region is CASSFGTLNTGELFF. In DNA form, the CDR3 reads TGCGCCAGCAGCTTCGGCACCCTGAACACCGGGGAGCTGTTTTTT.

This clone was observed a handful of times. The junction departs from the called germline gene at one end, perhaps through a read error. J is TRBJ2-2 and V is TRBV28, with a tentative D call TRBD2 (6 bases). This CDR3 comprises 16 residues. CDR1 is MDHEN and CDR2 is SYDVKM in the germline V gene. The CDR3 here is CASSRFRVRITGGLFF. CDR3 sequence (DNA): TGTGCCAGCAGCCGCTTTAGGGTACGAATCACCGGGGGGCTGTTTTTT.

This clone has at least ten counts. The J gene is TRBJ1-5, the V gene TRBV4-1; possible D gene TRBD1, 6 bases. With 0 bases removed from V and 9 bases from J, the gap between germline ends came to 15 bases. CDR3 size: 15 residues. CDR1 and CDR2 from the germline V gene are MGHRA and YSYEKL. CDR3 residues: CASSQEQQGSRPQHF. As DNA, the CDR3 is TGCGCCAGCAGCCAAGAGCAACAGGGCTCACGGCCCCAGCATTTT.

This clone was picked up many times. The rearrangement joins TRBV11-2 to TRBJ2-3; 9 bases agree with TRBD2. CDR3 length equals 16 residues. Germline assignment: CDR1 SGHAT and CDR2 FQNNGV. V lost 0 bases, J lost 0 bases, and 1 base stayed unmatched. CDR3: CASSLELAGSTDTQYF. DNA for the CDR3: TGTGCCAGCAGCTTAGAGCTAGCGGGGAGCACAGATACGCAGTATTTT.